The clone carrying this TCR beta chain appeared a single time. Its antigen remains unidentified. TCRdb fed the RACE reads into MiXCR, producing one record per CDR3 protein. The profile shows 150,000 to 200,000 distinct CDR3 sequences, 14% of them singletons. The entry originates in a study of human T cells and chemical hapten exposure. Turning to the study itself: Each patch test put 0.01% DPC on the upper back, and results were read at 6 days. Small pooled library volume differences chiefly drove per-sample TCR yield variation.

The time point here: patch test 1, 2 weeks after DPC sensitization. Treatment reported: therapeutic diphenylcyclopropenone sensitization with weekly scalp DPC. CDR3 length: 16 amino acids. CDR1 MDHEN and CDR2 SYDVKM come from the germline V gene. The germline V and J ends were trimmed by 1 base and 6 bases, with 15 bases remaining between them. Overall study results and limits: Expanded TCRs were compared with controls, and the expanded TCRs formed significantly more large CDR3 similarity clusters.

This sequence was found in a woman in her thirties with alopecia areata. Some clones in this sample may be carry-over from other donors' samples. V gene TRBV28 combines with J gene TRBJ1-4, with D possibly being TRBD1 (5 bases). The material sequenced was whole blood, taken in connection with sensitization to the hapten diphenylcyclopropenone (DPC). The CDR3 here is CASSLYAGMVDEKLFF. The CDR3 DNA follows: TGTGCCAGCAGTTTATATGCAGGGATGGTGGATGAAAAACTGTTTTTT.